The clone carrying this TCR beta chain was observed a single time. What it binds is unknown. This entry belongs to a study of identifying expanded T cells in peripheral blood. Study-wide results and caveats: Variance in clone template counts between roughly 2-week samples significantly increased with total template count across all healthy donors. Differentially abundant clones: about 1.2 between replicates, around 16 at approximately 14 days, more than 18 at four.

Germline CDR1 SGHRS, CDR2 YFSETQ. CDR3 length: 14 residues. The V end was cut by 6 bases, the J end by 5 bases, with 17 bases between. The table came from immunoSEQ multiplex PCR; TCRdb's copy has only in-frame clones and leaves some out. The table shows some 96,000 clones, with roughly 88% occurring only once. During the collection period, no donor immune events like infections were recorded. Material for sequencing was blood. This TCR was sampled from a person aged 18 to 69 in good health. This chain joins TRBV5-1 and TRBJ2-5; the D is unclear. This CDR3 is CASTPLGEEETQYF. CDR3 nucleotides: TGCGCCAGCACCCCCCTGGGCGAAGAGGAGACCCAGTACTTC. Full variable domain (outside the CDR3, taken from reference TRBV5-1 and TRBJ2-5): KAGVTQTPRYLIKTRGQQVTLSCSPISGHRSVSWYQQTPGQGLQFLFEYFSETQRNKGNFPGRFSGRQFSNSRSEMNVSTLELGDSALYLCASTPLGEEETQYFGPGTRLLVL.